This TCR beta chain is drawn from a study of beta chain features in type 1 diabetes. The study's findings and limits: Among type 1 diabetes patients, VDJ junctions had fewer insertions and more deletions. Moderate yet significant TCRB CDR3 shortening was seen in Type 1 diabetes patients in all four CD4+ subsets.

Comments on this clone: Antigen unknown.

Sequenced material consisted of expressed TCRB transcripts (all of the isolated RNA was reverse transcribed). Naive, central memory and regulatory T cell samples averaged about 3.3 million immunoSEQ reads each. Generated by immunoSEQ multiplex PCR, the TCRdb table keeps only in-frame clones and is missing some. The data show a few hundred thousand clones, around 16% seen once. Germline CDR1 KGHSH, CDR2 LQKENI. Unmatched junction bases numbered 10, after V lost 5 bases and J lost 4 bases. CDR3 length: 15 amino acids. The clonotype comes from a woman in her late teens or twenties in good health. V gene TRBV18 combines with J gene TRBJ1-2; 7 bases are a match to TRBD1. The sample was naive CD4+ T cells from blood. The chain's CDR3 is CASSNAGQSIYGYTF. CDR3 nucleotide sequence: TGTGCCAGCTCAAACGCGGGACAGAGCATCTATGGCTACACCTTC.